Ten or more counts support the clone carrying this T cell receptor (beta chain). This entry comes from a study of T cells in Graves' hyperthyroidism and ophthalmopathy. Using RNA transcripts as the source, TCR beta CDR3 regions were amplified. HTBI primers drove first-round RT-PCR of the TCR CDR3. TCRdb analysed the multiplex PCR reads with MiXCR anew, one entry per CDR3 protein. This sample has approximately 520,000 distinct CDR3 sequences, with roughly 20% found just once. The TCR comes from a man in his late teens or twenties with Graves' hyperthyroidism. The sample comprised blood.

The CDR3 region is CASSKYRDPNTEAFF. CDR3 nucleotide sequence: TGTGCCAGCAGTAAATACCGGGATCCGAACACTGAAGCTTTCTTT. The chain has TRBV6-1 and TRBJ1-1; D gene ambiguous. The V end was cut by 5 bases, the J end by 1 base, with 14 bases between. CDR1 and CDR2 from the germline V gene are MNHNS and SASEGT. CDR3 size: 15 residues.